This TCR beta chain originates from a study of shared clonotypes between healthy human individuals. Whole-study context: Each donor's CD8 memory used one plate, CD8 naive two, each CD4 subset three. Overall study findings and caveats: Among donors, clonotype sharing was expected to be affected by sequencing depth. In the sorted subsets, rarefaction showed sequencing was incomplete despite large depth.

V was pared by 2 bases and J by 3 bases, with 8 bases of the junction left unmatched. Germline V lookup: CDR1 SGHNT, CDR2 YYREEE (reference sequence). The CDR3 has 16 residues. Worth noting for this clone: Its target is not known. Other DNA sequences in the same sample also yield this CDR3.

Here immunoSEQ multiplex PCR was the method, and the copy in TCRdb shows in-frame clones only, minus some. The data contain hundreds of thousands of clones, 74% of them singletons. CD4+ cells were split into CD45RA+ naive and CD45RA-negative memory subsets. The genes are TRBV5-4 and TRBJ2-1; 7 positions match TRBD2. This TCR was recovered from a woman between 25 and 40 years old in good health. Material: memory CD4+ T cells sorted from blood. Subset defined: CD45RA-negative fraction. The CDR3 DNA is TGTGCCAGCAGCTTCTATGGGGCTAGCGGCTACAATGAGCAGTTCTTC. Its translation: CASSFYGASGYNEQFF.